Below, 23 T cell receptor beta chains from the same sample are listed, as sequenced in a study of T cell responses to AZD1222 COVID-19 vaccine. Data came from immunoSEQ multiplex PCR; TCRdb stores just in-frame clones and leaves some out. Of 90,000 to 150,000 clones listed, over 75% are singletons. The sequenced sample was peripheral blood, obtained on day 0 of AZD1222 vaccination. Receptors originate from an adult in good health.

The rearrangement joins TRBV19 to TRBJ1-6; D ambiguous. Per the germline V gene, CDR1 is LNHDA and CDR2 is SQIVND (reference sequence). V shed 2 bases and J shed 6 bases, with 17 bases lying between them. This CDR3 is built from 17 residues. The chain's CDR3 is CASSINPRQRGNSPLHF. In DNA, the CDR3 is TGTGCCAGTAGTATAAACCCTCGCCAGCGGGGTAATTCACCCCTCCACTTT.

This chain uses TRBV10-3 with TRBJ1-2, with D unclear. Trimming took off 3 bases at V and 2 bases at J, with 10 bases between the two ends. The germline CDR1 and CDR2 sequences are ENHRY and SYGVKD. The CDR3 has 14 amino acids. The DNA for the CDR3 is TGTGCCATCAGTGACACCGCCAACAACTATGGCTACACCTTC. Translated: CAISDTANNYGYTF.

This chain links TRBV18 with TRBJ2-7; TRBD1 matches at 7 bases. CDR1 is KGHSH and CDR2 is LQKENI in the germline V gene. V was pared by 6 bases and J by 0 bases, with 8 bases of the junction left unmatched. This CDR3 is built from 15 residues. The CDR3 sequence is CASSPRTGSSYEQYF. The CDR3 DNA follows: TGTGCCAGCTCCCCAAGGACAGGTTCCTCCTACGAGCAGTACTTC.

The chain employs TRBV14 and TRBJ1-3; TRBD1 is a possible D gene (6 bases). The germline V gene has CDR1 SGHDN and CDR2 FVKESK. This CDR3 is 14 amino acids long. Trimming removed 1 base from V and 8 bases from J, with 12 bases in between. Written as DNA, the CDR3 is TGTGCCAGCAGCCAAGTGGGGGCCGGAGACACCATATATTTT. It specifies CASSQVGAGDTIYF. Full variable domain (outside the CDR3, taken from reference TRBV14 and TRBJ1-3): EAGVTQFPSHSVIEKGQTVTLRCDPISGHDNLYWYRRVMGKEIKFLLHFVKESKQDESGMPNNRFLAERTGGTYSTLKVQPAELEDSGVYFCASSQVGAGDTIYFGEGSWLTVV.

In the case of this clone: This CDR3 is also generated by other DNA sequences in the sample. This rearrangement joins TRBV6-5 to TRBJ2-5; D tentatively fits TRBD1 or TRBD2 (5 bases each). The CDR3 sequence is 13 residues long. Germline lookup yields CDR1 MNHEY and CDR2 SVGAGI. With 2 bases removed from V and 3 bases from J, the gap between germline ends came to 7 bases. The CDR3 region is CASSYLGEETQYF. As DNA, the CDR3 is TGTGCCAGCAGTTACCTGGGGGAAGAGACCCAGTACTTC.

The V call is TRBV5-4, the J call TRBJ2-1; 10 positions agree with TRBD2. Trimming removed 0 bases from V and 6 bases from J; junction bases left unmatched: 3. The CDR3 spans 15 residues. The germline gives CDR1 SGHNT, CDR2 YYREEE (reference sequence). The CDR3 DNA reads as TGTGCCAGCAGCTTGGATCAGCGGGGGGGCAATGAGCAGTTCTTC. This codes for CASSLDQRGGNEQFF.

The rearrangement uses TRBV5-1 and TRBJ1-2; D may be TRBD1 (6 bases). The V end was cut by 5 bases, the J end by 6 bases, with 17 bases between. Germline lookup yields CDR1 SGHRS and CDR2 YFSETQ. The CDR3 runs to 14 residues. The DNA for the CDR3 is TGCGCCAGCAGGTCCGGGACATCTACCAATGGCTACACCTTC. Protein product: CASRSGTSTNGYTF. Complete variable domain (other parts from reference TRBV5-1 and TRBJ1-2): KAGVTQTPRYLIKTRGQQVTLSCSPISGHRSVSWYQQTPGQGLQFLFEYFSETQRNKGNFPGRFSGRQFSNSRSEMNVSTLELGDSALYLCASRSGTSTNGYTFGSGTRLTVV.

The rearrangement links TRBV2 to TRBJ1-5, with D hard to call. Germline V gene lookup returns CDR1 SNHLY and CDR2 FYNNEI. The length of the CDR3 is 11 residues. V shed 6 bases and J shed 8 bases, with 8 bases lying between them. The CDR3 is CASRGGEPQHF. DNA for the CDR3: TGTGCCAGCAGGGGCGGGGAGCCCCAGCATTTT.

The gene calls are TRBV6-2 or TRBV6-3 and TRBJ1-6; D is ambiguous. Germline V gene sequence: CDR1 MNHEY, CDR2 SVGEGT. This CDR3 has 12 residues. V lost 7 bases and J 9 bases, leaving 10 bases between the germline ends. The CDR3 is CASTPGRSPLHF. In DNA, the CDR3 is TGTGCCAGCACCCCGGGCCGTTCACCCCTCCACTTT.

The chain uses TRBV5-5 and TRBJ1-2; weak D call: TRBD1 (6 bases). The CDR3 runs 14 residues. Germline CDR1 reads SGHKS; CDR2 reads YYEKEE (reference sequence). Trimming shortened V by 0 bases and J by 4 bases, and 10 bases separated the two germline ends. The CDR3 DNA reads TGTGCCAGCAGCTTGGAGGGGACACTCTATGGCTACACCTTC. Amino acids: CASSLEGTLYGYTF.

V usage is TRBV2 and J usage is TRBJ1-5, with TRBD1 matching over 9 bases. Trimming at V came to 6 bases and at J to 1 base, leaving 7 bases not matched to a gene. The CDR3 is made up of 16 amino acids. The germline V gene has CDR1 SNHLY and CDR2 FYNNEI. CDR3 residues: CASSRNRGLSNQPQHF. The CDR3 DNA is TGTGCCAGCAGCCGCAACAGGGGGCTGAGCAATCAGCCCCAGCATTTT.

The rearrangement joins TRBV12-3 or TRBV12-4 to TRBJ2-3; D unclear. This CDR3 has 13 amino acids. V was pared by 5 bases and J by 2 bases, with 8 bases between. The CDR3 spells CASSQQNTDTQYF. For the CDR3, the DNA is TGTGCCAGCAGTCAACAGAACACAGATACGCAGTATTTT.

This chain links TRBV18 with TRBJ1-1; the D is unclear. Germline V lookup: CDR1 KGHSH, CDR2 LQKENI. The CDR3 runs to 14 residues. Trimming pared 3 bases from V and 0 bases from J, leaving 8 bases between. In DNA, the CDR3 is TGTGCCAGCTCACCGTTTAAGGTGAACACTGAAGCTTTCTTT. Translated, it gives CASSPFKVNTEAFF.

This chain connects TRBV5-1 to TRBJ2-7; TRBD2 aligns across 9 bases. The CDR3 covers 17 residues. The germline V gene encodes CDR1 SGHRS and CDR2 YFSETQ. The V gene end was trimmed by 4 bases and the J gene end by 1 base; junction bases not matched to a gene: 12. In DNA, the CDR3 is TGCGCCAGCAGCGTGGGAGCGGGGCTAGCGGGGTCCTACGAGCAGTACTTC. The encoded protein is CASSVGAGLAGSYEQYF.

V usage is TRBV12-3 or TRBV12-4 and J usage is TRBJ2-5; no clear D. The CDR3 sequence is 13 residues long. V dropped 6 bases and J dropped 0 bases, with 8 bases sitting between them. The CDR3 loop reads CASSPPNQETQYF. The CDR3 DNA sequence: TGTGCCAGCAGCCCCCCGAACCAAGAGACCCAGTACTTC.

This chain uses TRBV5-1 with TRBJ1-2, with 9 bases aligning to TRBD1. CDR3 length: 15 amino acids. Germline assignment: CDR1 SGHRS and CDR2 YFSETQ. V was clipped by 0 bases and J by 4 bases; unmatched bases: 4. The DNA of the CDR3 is TGCGCCAGCAGCTTGGGGGGGACAGGGACCTATGGCTACACCTTC. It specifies CASSLGGTGTYGYTF. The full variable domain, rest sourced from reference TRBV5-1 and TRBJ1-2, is KAGVTQTPRYLIKTRGQQVTLSCSPISGHRSVSWYQQTPGQGLQFLFEYFSETQRNKGNFPGRFSGRQFSNSRSEMNVSTLELGDSALYLCASSLGGTGTYGYTFGSGTRLTVV.

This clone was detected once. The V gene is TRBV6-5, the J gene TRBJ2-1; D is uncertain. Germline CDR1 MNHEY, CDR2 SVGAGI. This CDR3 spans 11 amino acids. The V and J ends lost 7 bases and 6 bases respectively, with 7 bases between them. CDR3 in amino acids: CASNVVNEQFF. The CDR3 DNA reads TGTGCCAGCAACGTCGTCAATGAGCAGTTCTTC.

For the CDR3, the DNA is TGTGCCAGCAGCTTACAGGACTGGTACGGGGAGCTGTTTTTT. As protein: CASSLQDWYGELFF. The chain is built from TRBV7-9 and TRBJ2-2; TRBD2 is a possible D gene (5 bases). The CDR3 is made up of 14 amino acids. V lost 2 bases, J lost 7 bases, and 11 bases lay in between. Germline V gives CDR1 SEHNR, CDR2 FQNEAQ (reference sequence).

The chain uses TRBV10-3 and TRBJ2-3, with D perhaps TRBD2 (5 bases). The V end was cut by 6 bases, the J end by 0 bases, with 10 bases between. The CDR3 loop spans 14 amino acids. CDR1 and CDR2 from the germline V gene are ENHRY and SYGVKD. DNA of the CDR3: TGTGCCATCAGCACTAGTCCTAGCACAGATACGCAGTATTTT. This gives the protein CAISTSPSTDTQYF.

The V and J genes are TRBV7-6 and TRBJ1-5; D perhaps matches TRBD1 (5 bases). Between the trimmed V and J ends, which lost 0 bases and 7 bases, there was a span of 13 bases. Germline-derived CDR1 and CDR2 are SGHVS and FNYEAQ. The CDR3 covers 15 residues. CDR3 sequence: CASSLASGKGQPQHF. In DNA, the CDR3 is TGTGCCAGCAGCTTAGCATCAGGGAAGGGACAGCCCCAGCATTTT. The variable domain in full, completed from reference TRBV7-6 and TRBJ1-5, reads GAGVSQSPRYKVTKRGQDVALRCDPISGHVSLYWYRQALGQGPEFLTYFNYEAQQDKSGLPNDRFSAERPEGSISTLTIQRTEQRDSAMYRCASSLASGKGQPQHFGDGTRLSIL.

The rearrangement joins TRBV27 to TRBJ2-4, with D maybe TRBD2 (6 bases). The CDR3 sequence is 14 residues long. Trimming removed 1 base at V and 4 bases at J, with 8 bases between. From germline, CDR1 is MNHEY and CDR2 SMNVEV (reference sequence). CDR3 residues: CASSLWGGKNIQYF. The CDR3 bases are TGTGCCAGCAGTTTATGGGGAGGAAAAAACATTCAGTACTTC.

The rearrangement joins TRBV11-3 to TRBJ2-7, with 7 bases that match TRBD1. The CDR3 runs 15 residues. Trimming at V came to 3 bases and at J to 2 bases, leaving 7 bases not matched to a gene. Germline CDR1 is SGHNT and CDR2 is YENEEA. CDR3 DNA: TGTGCCAGCAGCTTGAGGGCAGGGGGAACCTACGAGCAGTACTTC. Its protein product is CASSLRAGGTYEQYF.

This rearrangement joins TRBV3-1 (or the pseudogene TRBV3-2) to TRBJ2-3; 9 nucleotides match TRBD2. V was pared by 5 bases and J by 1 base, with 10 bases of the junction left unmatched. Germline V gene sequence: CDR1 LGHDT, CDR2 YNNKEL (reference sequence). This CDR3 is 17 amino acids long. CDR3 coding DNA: TGTGCCAGCAGCTCCTCAAGCGGGGGGTCCCGCACAGATACGCAGTATTTT. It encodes CASSSSSGGSRTDTQYF.